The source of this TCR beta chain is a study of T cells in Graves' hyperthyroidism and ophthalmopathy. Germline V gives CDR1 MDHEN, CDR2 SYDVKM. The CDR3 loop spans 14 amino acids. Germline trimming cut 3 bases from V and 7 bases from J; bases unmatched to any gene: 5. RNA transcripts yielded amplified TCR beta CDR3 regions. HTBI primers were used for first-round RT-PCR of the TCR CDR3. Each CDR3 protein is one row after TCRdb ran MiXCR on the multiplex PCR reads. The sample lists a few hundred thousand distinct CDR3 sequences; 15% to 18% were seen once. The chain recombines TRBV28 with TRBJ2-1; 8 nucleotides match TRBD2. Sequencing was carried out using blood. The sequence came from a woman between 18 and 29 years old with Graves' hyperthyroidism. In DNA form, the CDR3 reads TGTGCCAGCAGTTTTACTAGCGGTATTAATGAGCAGTTCTTC. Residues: CASSFTSGINEQFF.